A selection of T cell receptor beta chains follows, all from one sample in a study of tumor-infiltrating lymphocytes in localized non-small cell lung cancer. Data came from immunoSEQ multiplex PCR; TCRdb stores just in-frame clones and leaves some out. The table lists 12,000 to 15,000 clones, more than 80% of them singletons, with under 3% in the top ten. Sample: lung tumor tissue. The receptors were gathered from a human donor with non-small cell lung cancer. The CDR3 runs from the conserved cysteine through the conserved F or W. Fields, in order: D gene, clone size, V gene, J gene, CDR3 DNA, CDR3 protein. A D gene is named only where the DNA matches it firmly. The size entry is marked missing in some rows and otherwise reads once, few, many or a size class.

d_call: TRBD1
clone_size: -
v_call: TRBV10-2
j_call: TRBJ1-6
cdr3_nt: TGCGCCAGCAGTGGACAGGGCCGTTCACCCCTCCACTTT
cdr3_aa: CASSGQGRSPLHF

d_call: -
clone_size: -
v_call: TRBV23-1
j_call: TRBJ2-7
cdr3_nt: TGCGCCAGCAGCCCTTCGAGGATATTTTACGAGCAGTACTTC
cdr3_aa: CASSPSRIFYEQYF

d_call: -
clone_size: -
v_call: TRBV21-1
j_call: TRBJ1-2
cdr3_nt: TGTGCCAGCAGCAAACGACGGGTGAGCAGACCAGAAAACTATGGCTACACCTTC
cdr3_aa: CASSKRRVSRPENYGYTF

d_call: TRBD2
clone_size: few
v_call: TRBV6-4
j_call: TRBJ2-2
cdr3_nt: TGTGCCAGCAGTGAACTAGCGGGCGACACCGGGGAGCTGTTTTTT
cdr3_aa: CASSELAGDTGELFF

d_call: TRBD2
clone_size: -
v_call: TRBV6-1
j_call: TRBJ2-1
cdr3_nt: TGTGCCAGCATGGGACTAGCGGATGAGCAGTTCTTC
cdr3_aa: CASMGLADEQFF

d_call: -
clone_size: -
v_call: TRBV6-5
j_call: TRBJ2-7
cdr3_nt: TGTGCCAGCAGTTACGCGGCTAGCAGCTCCTACGAGCAGTACTTC
cdr3_aa: CASSYAASSSYEQYF

d_call: -
clone_size: few
v_call: TRBV28
j_call: TRBJ1-4
cdr3_nt: TGTGCCAGCAGTTTTACAGGGAAGGAGGGGCTGTTTTTT
cdr3_aa: CASSFTGKEGLFF

d_call: -
clone_size: few
v_call: TRBV7-2
j_call: TRBJ2-1
cdr3_nt: TGTGCCAGCAGCTTAGAACGCGTAGGCGGGATAAGTGTCGATGAGCAGTTCTTC
cdr3_aa: CASSLERVGGISVDEQFF

d_call: TRBD1
clone_size: -
v_call: TRBV5-1
j_call: TRBJ1-1
cdr3_nt: TGCGCCAGCAGCGGGACAGGGGGCACTGAAGCTTTCTTT
cdr3_aa: CASSGTGGTEAFF

d_call: -
clone_size: few
v_call: TRBV2
j_call: TRBJ1-4
cdr3_nt: TGTGCCAGCAGTGATCTAGGCAGGTCTAATGAAAAACTGTTTTTT
cdr3_aa: CASSDLGRSNEKLFF

d_call: -
clone_size: -
v_call: TRBV7-8
j_call: TRBJ2-5
cdr3_nt: TGTGCCAGCAGCTTAGGAGGTGGTATTGAGACCCAGTACTTC
cdr3_aa: CASSLGGGIETQYF

d_call: -
clone_size: -
v_call: TRBV29-1
j_call: TRBJ2-7
cdr3_nt: TGCAGCGTTGAAGATTCCGGGACACCACCCTACGAGCAGTACTTC
cdr3_aa: CSVEDSGTPPYEQYF

d_call: TRBD2
clone_size: -
v_call: TRBV4-1
j_call: TRBJ2-1
cdr3_nt: TGCGCCAGCAGCCCGCGGGAGAACCGGGGCAATGAGCAGTTCTTC
cdr3_aa: CASSPRENRGNEQFF

d_call: TRBD2
clone_size: -
v_call: TRBV25-1
j_call: TRBJ2-7
cdr3_nt: TGTGCCAGCAGTGACCCGGGACTAGCGGGAAACGAGCAGTACTTC
cdr3_aa: CASSDPGLAGNEQYF

d_call: -
clone_size: -
v_call: TRBV9
j_call: TRBJ2-1
cdr3_nt: TGTGCCAGCAGCCCCCAGAATAATGAGCAGTTCTTC
cdr3_aa: CASSPQNNEQFF

d_call: -
clone_size: -
v_call: TRBV7-2
j_call: TRBJ2-3
cdr3_nt: TGTGCCAGCAGCTTAATGGGTAGGACGGGACCGATGAGCACAGATACGCAGTATTTT
cdr3_aa: CASSLMGRTGPMSTDTQYF

d_call: -
clone_size: -
v_call: TRBV4-2
j_call: TRBJ2-2
cdr3_nt: TGTGCCAGCAGCACAGGGACGGATAACACCGGGGAGCTGTTTTTT
cdr3_aa: CASSTGTDNTGELFF

d_call: -
clone_size: -
v_call: TRBV21-1
j_call: TRBJ2-7
cdr3_nt: TGTGCCAGCAGCAAAGCCGGGGGAGGGTTCCCCTACGAGCAGTACTTC
cdr3_aa: CASSKAGGGFPYEQYF

d_call: TRBD1
clone_size: -
v_call: TRBV27
j_call: TRBJ1-2
cdr3_nt: TGTGCCAGCAGTTTACGAGCCTACGGACAGGGTTATGGCTACACCTTC
cdr3_aa: CASSLRAYGQGYGYTF